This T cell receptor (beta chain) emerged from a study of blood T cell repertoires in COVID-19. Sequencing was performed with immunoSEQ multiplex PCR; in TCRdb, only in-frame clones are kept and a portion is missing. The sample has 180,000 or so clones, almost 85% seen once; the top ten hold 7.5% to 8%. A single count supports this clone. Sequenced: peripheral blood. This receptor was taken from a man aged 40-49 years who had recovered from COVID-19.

The CDR3 DNA is TGTGCCAGCACTCCTTGGGGGGGACCCGATGGGTCACCCCTCCACTTT. This codes for CASTPWGGPDGSPLHF. The gene calls are TRBV27 and TRBJ1-6, with a possible D match to TRBD1 (5 bases). Germline V gene sequence: CDR1 MNHEY, CDR2 SMNVEV (reference sequence). This CDR3 has 16 residues. With 7 bases removed from V and 10 bases from J, the gap between germline ends came to 23 bases.